The 20 T cell receptor beta chains listed next were all sequenced from one sample in a study of control samples from healthy donors and cancer patients. Generated by immunoSEQ multiplex PCR, the TCRdb table keeps only in-frame clones and is missing some. This sample has roughly 69,000 clones, with 80% to 90% found just once. The material sequenced was PBMCs. These receptors were collected from a woman aged 50 to 65 with head and neck cancer.

The chain uses TRBV6-1 and TRBJ2-5, with D perhaps being TRBD1 or TRBD2 (5 bases each). Trimming left V 4 bases short and J 13 bases short, with 13 bases between. The CDR3 consists of 11 residues. Germline loops: CDR1 MNHNS, CDR2 SASEGT. Here the CDR3 DNA reads TGTGCCAGCAGTGGAGCGGACACACCGTACTTC. Translation: CASSGADTPYF.

This clone was detected a few times. The rearrangement uses TRBV11-3 and TRBJ2-1; 7 bases agree with TRBD1. Germline-derived CDR1 and CDR2 are SGHNT and YENEEA. This CDR3 is built from 12 residues. V lost 5 bases, J lost 9 bases, and 4 bases stayed unmatched. The CDR3 bases are TGTGCCAGCAGCGCAGACAGGGTTGAGCAGTTCTTC. This sequence encodes CASSADRVEQFF.

The chain combines TRBV3-1 (or the pseudogene TRBV3-2) with TRBJ2-3, with D tentatively TRBD2 (5 bases). Germline values: CDR1 LGHDT, CDR2 YNNKEL (reference sequence). The V end lost 1 base, the J end lost 6 bases, and 14 bases lay between the germline ends. The CDR3 extends over 15 amino acids. CDR3 sequence: CASSQGQNPSDTQYF. Here the CDR3 DNA reads TGTGCCAGCAGCCAAGGTCAGAATCCTAGCGATACGCAGTATTTT.

V is TRBV11-2 and J is TRBJ1-2; 12 bases agree with TRBD1. Germline loops: CDR1 SGHAT, CDR2 FQNNGV. V dropped 0 bases and J dropped 4; count of bases not matched to a gene: 12. The CDR3 sequence is 19 residues long. CDR3 sequence reads: CASSLDRPGQGARGYGYTF. Written as DNA, the CDR3 is TGTGCCAGCAGCTTAGATAGGCCGGGACAGGGGGCGCGAGGCTATGGCTACACCTTC.

This chain uses TRBV6-2 or TRBV6-3 with TRBJ1-2; D is perhaps TRBD1 (5 bases). V was pared by 2 bases and J by 4 bases, with 8 bases between. Germline V lookup: CDR1 MNHEY, CDR2 SVGEGT. This CDR3 is built from 13 residues. The CDR3 reads CASSYQGLYGYTF. The DNA of the CDR3 is TGTGCCAGCAGTTACCAGGGCCTCTATGGCTACACCTTC.

The rearrangement joins TRBV27 to TRBJ1-1, with TRBD1 matching over 10 bases. Germline trimming cut 7 bases from V and 0 bases from J; bases unmatched to any gene: 8. Germline loops: CDR1 MNHEY, CDR2 SMNVEV (reference sequence). This CDR3 has 16 amino acids. For the CDR3, the DNA is TGTGCCAGCAAGGTGACAGGGGGCGTTCTGAACACTGAAGCTTTCTTT. Amino acid sequence: CASKVTGGVLNTEAFF.

V and J are TRBV5-6 and TRBJ2-6; perhaps TRBD2 as D (5 bases). The CDR3 has 17 residues. Germline V CDR1 and CDR2: SGHDT, YYEEEE. V was cut by 0 bases and J by 0 bases, with 10 bases left in between. CDR3 region: CASSLATGSSGANVLTF. DNA of the CDR3: TGTGCCAGCAGCTTGGCCACGGGGTCCTCTGGGGCCAACGTCCTGACTTTC.

The chain uses TRBV4-3 and TRBJ1-4; D ambiguous. Germline V gene sequence: CDR1 LGHNA, CDR2 YSLEER. The ends were cut back, 6 bases at V and 5 bases at J, with 10 bases in the middle. The CDR3 covers 13 residues. In nucleotides, the CDR3 is TGCGCCAGCAGGGGTAGCAGGAATGAAAAACTGTTTTTT. The encoded protein is CASRGSRNEKLFF.

J is TRBJ1-6 and V is TRBV27, with D unresolved. CDR1 and CDR2 (germline): MNHEY, SMNVEV (reference sequence). The CDR3 totals 15 residues. With 7 bases removed from V and 5 bases from J, the gap between germline ends came to 15 bases. The CDR3 nucleotides read TGTGCCAGCAATAACGGACGACCGGATAATTCACCCCTCCACTTT. Protein: CASNNGRPDNSPLHF.

The rearrangement links TRBV5-1 to TRBJ2-7; 9 bases agree with TRBD1. With 4 bases clipped from V and 2 bases from J, the junction kept 10 bases outside the gene matches. The CDR3 covers 16 residues. Germline CDR1 reads SGHRS; CDR2 reads YFSETQ. The CDR3 DNA is TGCGCCAGCAGCCTCGGGACAGGGCGAGCAACCTACGAGCAGTACTTC. Its protein product is CASSLGTGRATYEQYF.

The genes are TRBV27 and TRBJ2-7, with D possibly matching TRBD1 (5 bases). The CDR3 has 13 residues. Germline V gives CDR1 MNHEY, CDR2 SMNVEV (reference sequence). V was cut by 5 bases and J by 2 bases, with 10 bases left in between. Here the CDR3 reads CASSPGQAYEQYF. For the CDR3, the DNA is TGTGCCAGCAGTCCCGGACAAGCCTACGAGCAGTACTTC.

This clone has only one observation. This chain joins TRBV12-3 or TRBV12-4 and TRBJ1-6; a weak D match, TRBD1 (5 bases). Trimming left V 3 bases short and J 10 bases short, with 10 bases between. The CDR3 extends over 13 amino acids. Here the CDR3 reads CASSLNRQSPLHF. The CDR3 region has the DNA TGTGCCAGCAGTTTGAACAGACAGTCACCCCTCCACTTT.

The chain couples TRBV5-1 to TRBJ1-1; the match to TRBD1 covers 9 bases. The CDR3 consists of 15 residues. CDR1 and CDR2 (germline): SGHRS, YFSETQ. Germline trimming cut 6 bases from V and 1 base from J; bases unmatched to any gene: 7. The DNA of the CDR3 is TGCGCCAGCACCCCGGGACAGGGAAAGAACACTGAAGCTTTCTTT. This translates into CASTPGQGKNTEAFF.

The chain couples TRBV7-6 to TRBJ2-2, with D perhaps matching TRBD1 (6 bases). V dropped 5 bases and J dropped 5 bases, with 9 bases sitting between them. Germline V gene sequence: CDR1 SGHVS, CDR2 FNYEAQ. The CDR3 consists of 13 residues. The DNA for the CDR3 is TGTGCCAGCAGCCCCAGGGGAACCGGGGAGCTGTTTTTT. This sequence encodes CASSPRGTGELFF.

This chain's CDR3 is CASSLEPGNTEAFF. The DNA of the CDR3 is TGTGCCAGCAGCTTGGAACCAGGGAACACTGAAGCTTTCTTT. J is TRBJ1-1 and V is TRBV7-2, with D unresolved. CDR1 and CDR2 from the germline V gene are SGHTA and FQGNSA. The CDR3 has 14 residues. V was cut by 3 bases and J by 1 base, with 9 bases left in between.

The CDR3 protein is CASSSFGGLSTDTQYF. Written as DNA, the CDR3 is TGTGCCAGCAGCTCATTCGGAGGTTTAAGCACAGATACGCAGTATTTT. This sequence joins TRBV11-2 and TRBJ2-3, with D possibly matching TRBD2 (5 bases). With 4 bases removed from V and 0 bases from J, the gap between germline ends came to 14 bases. Germline-derived CDR1 and CDR2 are SGHAT and FQNNGV. The CDR3 has 16 amino acids.

The V and J genes are TRBV7-3 and TRBJ1-6; TRBD1 might be the D (6 bases). Germline V gives CDR1 SGHTA, CDR2 FQGTGA. The length of the CDR3 is 15 residues. V lost 0 bases, J lost 7 bases, and 10 bases lay in between. CDR3 protein: CASSLTDRGNSPLHF. The CDR3 coding sequence is TGTGCCAGCAGCTTAACGGACAGAGGAAATTCACCCCTCCACTTT.

This sequence joins TRBV5-1 and TRBJ2-3; D remains ambiguous. This CDR3 contains 15 residues. Trimming left V 4 bases short and J 1 base short, with 13 bases between. Germline CDR1 is SGHRS and CDR2 is YFSETQ. DNA of the CDR3: TGCGCCAGCAGCCCTTACCCCCAGGGCACAGATACGCAGTATTTT. Amino acid sequence: CASSPYPQGTDTQYF.

The rearrangement uses TRBV5-1 and TRBJ2-2; D unresolved. This CDR3 region has 15 residues. The V gene's germline CDR1 is SGHRS and CDR2 YFSETQ. Trimming pared 1 base from V and 1 base from J, leaving 8 bases between. CDR3 sequence (DNA): TGCGCCAGCAGCTTGCTCCCGGGGAACACCGGGGAGCTGTTTTTT. Translating gives CASSLLPGNTGELFF.

The J gene is TRBJ1-1, the V gene TRBV7-3; 7 nucleotides agree with TRBD1. The trim removed 6 bases at V and 1 base at J, leaving 5 bases unmatched. The CDR3 sequence is 14 residues long. Germline V lookup: CDR1 SGHTA, CDR2 FQGTGA. CDR3 region: CASSSGGGNTEAFF. The CDR3 DNA reads TGTGCCAGCAGTTCAGGGGGAGGGAACACTGAAGCTTTCTTT.